The clone carrying this TCR beta chain showed up just a few times. Looked up from germline, CDR1 is SGHNT and CDR2 is YENEEA. CDR3 size: 14 residues. V dropped 0 bases and J dropped 3 bases, with 7 bases sitting between them. The data were taken from a study of early T cells in non-severe SARS-CoV-2 infection. TCRdb ran MiXCR on the 5' RACE reads and lists one entry per CDR3 protein. The data show around 57,000 distinct CDR3 sequences, around a tenth seen once. Sample: whole blood. The receptor was derived from an adult who was a healthcare worker with PCR-confirmed SARS-CoV-2 infection or an uninfected control (not recorded which). The rearrangement joins TRBV11-3 to TRBJ2-3; D is uncertain. CDR3 region: CASSLELGTDTQYF. CDR3 coding DNA: TGTGCCAGCAGCTTAGAGCTGGGAACAGATACGCAGTATTTT. Variable domain in full (rest from reference TRBV11-3 and TRBJ2-3): EAGVVQSPRYKIIEKKQPVAFWCNPISGHNTLYWYLQNLGQGPELLIRYENEEAVDDSQLPKDRFSAERLKGVDSTLKIQPAELGDSAVYLCASSLELGTDTQYFGPGTRLTVL.